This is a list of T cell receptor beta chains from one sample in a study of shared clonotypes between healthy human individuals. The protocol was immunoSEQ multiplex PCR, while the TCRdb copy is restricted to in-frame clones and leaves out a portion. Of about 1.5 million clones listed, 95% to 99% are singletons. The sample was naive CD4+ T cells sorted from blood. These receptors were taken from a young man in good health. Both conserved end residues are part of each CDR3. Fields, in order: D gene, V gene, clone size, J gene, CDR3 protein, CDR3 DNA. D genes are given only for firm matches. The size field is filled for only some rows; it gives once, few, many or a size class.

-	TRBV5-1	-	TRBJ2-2	CASYQQIFANTGELFF	TGCGCCAGCTACCAACAGATTTTCGCGAACACCGGGGAGCTGTTTTTT
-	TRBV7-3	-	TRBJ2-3	CASSVDKLGDTQYF	TGTGCCAGCAGCGTGGATAAGCTGGGAGATACGCAGTATTTT
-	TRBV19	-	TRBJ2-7	CASSLTGFPYEQYF	TGTGCCAGTAGTCTCACAGGGTTCCCCTACGAGCAGTACTTC
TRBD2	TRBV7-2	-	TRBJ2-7	CASSLTTSVPYEQYF	TGTGCCAGCAGCTTGACGACTAGCGTACCCTACGAGCAGTACTTC
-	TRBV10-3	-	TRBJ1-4	CAISESPGDEKLFF	TGTGCCATCAGTGAGTCACCGGGGGACGAAAAACTGTTTTTT
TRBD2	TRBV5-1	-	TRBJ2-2	CASIAGAPNTGELFF	TGCGCCAGTATAGCGGGAGCCCCGAACACCGGGGAGCTGTTTTTT
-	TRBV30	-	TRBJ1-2	CAWSGQLSYGYTF	TGTGCCTGGAGTGGACAGTTGAGCTATGGCTACACCTTC
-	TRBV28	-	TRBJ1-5	CASSLAGGGQPQHF	TGTGCCAGCAGTTTAGCCGGGGGCGGTCAGCCCCAGCATTTT
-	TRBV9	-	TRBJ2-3	CASSVDMENTQYF	TGTGCCAGCAGCGTAGATATGGAGAATACGCAGTATTTT
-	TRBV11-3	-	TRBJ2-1	CASSRRKRGPDNEQFF	TGTGCCAGCAGCCGCCGAAAAAGAGGTCCGGACAATGAGCAGTTCTTC
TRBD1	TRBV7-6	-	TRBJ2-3	CASSLSGQGLDTQYF	TGTGCCAGCAGCTTGAGTGGACAGGGGCTAGATACGCAGTATTTT
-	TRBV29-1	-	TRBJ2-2	CSVKGAGTGELFF	TGCAGCGTTAAAGGGGCAGGAACCGGGGAGCTGTTTTTT
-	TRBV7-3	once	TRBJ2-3	CASSSSGPYTQYF	TGTGCCAGCAGCTCCTCGGGCCCCTATACGCAGTATTTT
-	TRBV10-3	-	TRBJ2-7	CAISESGKFSYEQYF	TGTGCCATCAGTGAGTCGGGGAAATTCTCCTACGAGCAGTACTTC
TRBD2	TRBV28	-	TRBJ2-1	CASSNGLAGVVEQFF	TGTGCCAGCAGCAACGGACTAGCGGGAGTGGTTGAGCAGTTCTTC
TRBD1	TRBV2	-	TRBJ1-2	CASSEATGLTYGYTF	TGTGCCAGCAGTGAAGCGACAGGGTTGACCTATGGCTACACCTTC
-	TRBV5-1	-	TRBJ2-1	CASSTAPIMGHNEQFF	TGCGCCAGCAGCACTGCTCCGATTATGGGTCACAATGAGCAGTTCTTC
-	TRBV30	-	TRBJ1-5	CAWSIERDTSSYSNQPQHF	TGTGCCTGGAGTATTGAACGGGACACGAGCTCATATAGCAATCAGCCCCAGCATTTT
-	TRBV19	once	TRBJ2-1	CASSISSTYEQFF	TGTGCCAGTAGTATTTCATCGACCTATGAGCAGTTCTTC
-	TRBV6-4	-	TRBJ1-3	CASSAPFRCGNTIYF	TGTGCCAGCAGTGCCCCTTTCCGTTGTGGAAACACCATATATTTT
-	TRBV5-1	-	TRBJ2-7	CASSSGAISVHEQYF	TGCGCCAGCAGCTCAGGGGCAATTTCGGTCCACGAGCAGTACTTC
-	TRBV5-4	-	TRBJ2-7	CASSLAYEQYF	TGTGCCAGCAGCTTGGCTTACGAGCAGTACTTC
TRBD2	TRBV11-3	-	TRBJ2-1	CASSLGLVHYNEQFF	TGTGCCAGCAGCTTGGGACTAGTTCATTACAATGAGCAGTTCTTC
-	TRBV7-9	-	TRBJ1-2	CASSLAGRANYGYTF	TGTGCCAGCAGCCTCGCGGGCCGGGCTAACTATGGCTACACCTTC
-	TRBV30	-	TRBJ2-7	CAWSSTAEQYF	TGTGCCTGGAGCTCTACAGCCGAGCAGTACTTC
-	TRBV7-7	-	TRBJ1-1	CASSLAGNTEAFF	TGTGCTAGCAGCTTAGCAGGGAACACTGAAGCTTTCTTT
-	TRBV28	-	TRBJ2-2	CASSYRVRNGELFF	TGTGCCAGCAGTTACAGGGTCCGTAACGGGGAGCTGTTTTTT
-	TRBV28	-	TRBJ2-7	CASSLMGNEQYF	TGTGCCAGCAGTTTAATGGGAAACGAGCAGTACTTC
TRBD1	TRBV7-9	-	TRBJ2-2	CASRNRGLNTGELFF	TGTGCCAGCAGAAACAGGGGCTTGAACACCGGGGAGCTGTTTTTT
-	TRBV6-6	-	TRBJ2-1	CASSYSGGHNEQFF	TGTGCCAGCAGTTACTCGGGGGGGCACAATGAGCAGTTCTTC
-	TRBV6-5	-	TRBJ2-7	CASRRDGYYEQYF	TGTGCCAGCAGGCGGGACGGATACTACGAGCAGTACTTC
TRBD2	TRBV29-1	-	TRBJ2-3	CSARTSGDTQYF	TGCAGCGCCCGGACTAGCGGGGATACGCAGTATTTT
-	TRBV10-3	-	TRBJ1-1	CAISAFDTEAFF	TGTGCCATCAGTGCGTTCGATACTGAAGCTTTCTTT
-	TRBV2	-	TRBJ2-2	CASSADTGELFF	TGTGCCAGCAGTGCAGACACCGGGGAGCTGTTTTTT
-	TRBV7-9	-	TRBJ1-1	CASSLDQAGIDEAFF	TGTGCCAGCAGCTTAGATCAAGCAGGGATTGATGAAGCTTTCTTT
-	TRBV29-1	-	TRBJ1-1	CSVEGQVWMNTEAFF	TGCAGCGTTGAAGGACAGGTTTGGATGAACACTGAAGCTTTCTTT